This is a list of T cell receptor beta chains from one sample in a study of T cells in Graves' hyperthyroidism and ophthalmopathy. A single record per CDR3 protein comes from TCRdb applying MiXCR to the multiplex PCR reads. The data show 330,000 or so distinct CDR3 sequences, around 20% seen once. The material sequenced was blood. The source is a man aged 45 to 65 with Graves' ophthalmopathy. The CDR3 runs from the conserved cysteine through the conserved F or W. Fields, in order: J gene, D gene, clone size, V gene, CDR3 protein, CDR3 DNA. D genes are given only for firm matches. The size field is filled for only some rows; it gives once, few, many or a size class.

J: TRBJ2-3
D: NA
size: many
V: TRBV2
CDR3: CASTPTSGTDTQYF
DNA: TGTGCCAGCACCCCTACTAGTGGCACAGATACGCAGTATTTT

J: TRBJ2-3
D: NA
size: NA
V: TRBV20-1
CDR3: CSARVTDTQYF
DNA: TGCAGTGCTAGGGTCACAGATACGCAGTATTTT

J: TRBJ2-5
D: TRBD1
size: many
V: TRBV5-1
CDR3: CASSRGTAQETQYF
DNA: TGCGCCAGCAGCAGGGGGACAGCTCAAGAGACCCAGTACTTC

J: TRBJ2-7
D: TRBD2
size: NA
V: TRBV5-1
CDR3: CASSLGGGRNEQYF
DNA: TGCGCCAGCAGCTTGGGGGGGGGAAGGAACGAGCAGTACTTC

J: TRBJ2-1
D: TRBD1
size: NA
V: TRBV7-9
CDR3: CASRLRTGDNEQFF
DNA: TGTGCCAGCAGATTGAGGACAGGGGACAATGAGCAGTTCTTC

J: TRBJ2-2
D: NA
size: few
V: TRBV5-5
CDR3: CASSLDGSDTGELFF
DNA: TGTGCCAGCAGCTTGGACGGGAGCGACACCGGGGAGCTGTTTTTT

J: TRBJ1-2
D: NA
size: many
V: TRBV28
CDR3: CASTTLGVSRVGYTF
DNA: TGTGCCAGCACCACGCTCGGGGTGTCCAGGGTAGGCTACACCTTC

J: TRBJ2-1
D: TRBD2
size: many
V: TRBV2
CDR3: CASIPGSGRANEQFF
DNA: TGTGCCAGCATCCCTGGGAGCGGGAGGGCCAATGAGCAGTTCTTC

J: TRBJ1-2
D: NA
size: many
V: TRBV18
CDR3: CASSPPDRANYGYTF
DNA: TGTGCCAGCTCACCACCGGACCGTGCTAACTATGGCTACACCTTC

J: TRBJ2-1
D: TRBD2
size: NA
V: TRBV3-1
CDR3: CASSQEQIAGVSNEQFF
DNA: TGTGCCAGCAGCCAAGAGCAAATAGCGGGAGTAAGCAATGAGCAGTTCTTC

J: TRBJ1-1
D: NA
size: NA
V: TRBV6-2/TRBV6-3
CDR3: CASNPWGATEAFF
DNA: TGTGCCAGCAACCCATGGGGGGCCACTGAAGCTTTCTTT

J: TRBJ1-2
D: NA
size: few
V: TRBV11-2
CDR3: CASSSWTPGYTF
DNA: TGTGCCAGCAGCTCCTGGACCCCGGGCTACACCTTC

J: TRBJ2-7
D: NA
size: many
V: TRBV30
CDR3: CAWTLGADPSYEQYF
DNA: TGTGCCTGGACTCTTGGGGCAGACCCATCATACGAGCAGTACTTC

J: TRBJ2-5
D: TRBD2
size: NA
V: TRBV24-1
CDR3: CATSDPRAAGGETQYF
DNA: TGTGCCACCAGTGATCCCCGCGCAGCGGGGGGAGAGACCCAGTACTTC

J: TRBJ2-1
D: NA
size: few
V: TRBV27
CDR3: CASSFRPYNEQFF
DNA: TGTGCCAGCAGTTTCCGGCCCTACAATGAGCAGTTCTTC

J: TRBJ1-2
D: TRBD1
size: few
V: TRBV7-8
CDR3: CASSPGGGQGYTF
DNA: TGTGCCAGCAGCCCGGGGGGAGGACAGGGTTACACCTTC

J: TRBJ2-7
D: TRBD2
size: few
V: TRBV4-1
CDR3: CASSHESPSGTLVYEQYF
DNA: TGCGCCAGCAGCCACGAGTCCCCAAGCGGGACGCTTGTCTACGAGCAGTACTTC

J: TRBJ1-2
D: NA
size: few
V: TRBV27
CDR3: CASSFSLGSAYGYTF
DNA: TGTGCCAGCAGTTTTTCTTTAGGGTCCGCCTATGGCTACACCTTC

J: TRBJ2-1
D: NA
size: many
V: TRBV11-2
CDR3: CASSLGSYNEQFF
DNA: TGTGCCAGCAGCCTAGGATCCTACAATGAGCAGTTCTTC

J: TRBJ2-1
D: NA
size: many
V: TRBV2
CDR3: CASSDAGLEQFF
DNA: TGTGCCAGCAGTGATGCAGGGCTTGAGCAGTTCTTC

J: TRBJ2-1
D: NA
size: many
V: TRBV20-1
CDR3: CSGIPSPSDEQFF
DNA: TGCAGTGGTATACCCTCCCCTAGCGATGAGCAGTTCTTC

J: TRBJ2-7
D: NA
size: NA
V: TRBV27
CDR3: CASSQKPGLPYEQYF
DNA: TGTGCCAGCAGTCAAAAACCGGGACTCCCATACGAGCAGTACTTC

J: TRBJ2-4
D: NA
size: NA
V: TRBV19
CDR3: CASSTRGRGASAKNIQYF
DNA: TGTGCCAGTAGTACTCGGGGACGAGGAGCCTCGGCCAAAAACATTCAGTACTTC

J: TRBJ2-7
D: NA
size: few
V: TRBV6-6
CDR3: CASSYPGAAYEQYF
DNA: TGTGCCAGCAGTTACCCAGGGGCCGCCTACGAGCAGTACTTC

J: TRBJ2-5
D: NA
size: few
V: TRBV5-1
CDR3: CASSRTYQETQYF
DNA: TGCGCCAGCAGCCGGACTTATCAAGAGACCCAGTACTTC

J: TRBJ1-5
D: NA
size: NA
V: TRBV5-6
CDR3: CASSSSDRVNQPQHF
DNA: TGTGCCAGCAGCTCTAGTGACAGAGTCAATCAGCCCCAGCATTTT

J: TRBJ2-7
D: TRBD1
size: NA
V: TRBV12-3/TRBV12-4
CDR3: CASSYWTGGSYEQYF
DNA: TGTGCCAGCAGTTATTGGACAGGGGGCTCCTACGAGCAGTACTTC

J: TRBJ1-3
D: NA
size: NA
V: TRBV5-1
CDR3: CASSLARDSGNTIYF
DNA: TGCGCCAGCAGCTTGGCGAGGGATTCTGGAAACACCATATATTTT

J: TRBJ1-2
D: NA
size: many
V: TRBV2
CDR3: CASSEGTRSHYGYTF
DNA: TGTGCCAGCAGTGAAGGGACAAGATCCCACTATGGCTACACCTTC

J: TRBJ1-2
D: NA
size: NA
V: TRBV20-1
CDR3: CSARVHPLNYGYTF
DNA: TGCAGTGCTAGAGTCCACCCTCTTAACTATGGCTACACCTTC

J: TRBJ1-5
D: TRBD1
size: NA
V: TRBV20-1
CDR3: CSASGSTGGRQPQHF
DNA: TGCAGTGCTAGCGGATCTACAGGGGGCAGGCAGCCCCAGCATTTT

J: TRBJ1-5
D: NA
size: NA
V: TRBV10-3
CDR3: CAVSVSRNQPQHF
DNA: TGTGCCGTCAGTGTTTCGAGAAATCAGCCCCAGCATTTT

J: TRBJ2-3
D: NA
size: NA
V: TRBV5-5
CDR3: CASSFYICSAIPGTSHQRDTQYF
DNA: NA

J: TRBJ2-1
D: NA
size: NA
V: TRBV11-2
CDR3: CAGSFAVYNEQFF
DNA: TGTGCCGGCAGCTTTGCGGTTTACAATGAGCAGTTCTTC

J: TRBJ2-3
D: NA
size: few
V: TRBV27
CDR3: CASSFLGQSDTQYF
DNA: TGTGCCAGCAGTTTCCTCGGACAGTCAGATACGCAGTATTTT

J: TRBJ2-2
D: NA
size: many
V: TRBV11-3
CDR3: CASSLEGTDGGELFF
DNA: TGTGCCAGCAGCTTAGAAGGGACCGACGGCGGGGAGCTGTTTTTT

J: TRBJ2-7
D: TRBD2
size: many
V: TRBV11-2
CDR3: CASSLWVSGTGEQYF
DNA: TGTGCCAGCAGCTTATGGGTTAGCGGGACGGGCGAGCAGTACTTC